These 19 T cell receptor beta chains originate from one sample sequenced in a study of shared clonotypes between healthy human individuals. The naive CD8 population came from CD45RO-negative cells selected for CCR7, without terminally differentiated effector memory CD45RA+ cells. Repertoires were generated with immunoSEQ multiplex PCR, while TCRdb's copy carries only in-frame clones and drops some. The sample contains around 640,000 clones, 95% to 97% of which appear only once. The material sequenced was naive CD8+ T cells sorted from blood. The receptors shown here come from a woman in her twenties or thirties in good health.

The chain employs TRBV27 and TRBJ2-2, with TRBD2 matching 13 bases. The CDR3 has 17 amino acids. The trim removed 5 bases at V and 5 bases at J, leaving 8 bases unmatched. Germline lookup yields CDR1 MNHEY and CDR2 SMNVEV (reference sequence). CDR3: CASSILAGGPMTGELFF. CDR3 nucleotide sequence: TGTGCCAGCAGTATACTAGCGGGAGGGCCTATGACCGGGGAGCTGTTTTTT.

V usage is TRBV5-4 and J usage is TRBJ1-1, with TRBD1 as a possible D gene (6 bases). This CDR3 contains 13 residues. Germline V gene lookup returns CDR1 SGHNT and CDR2 YYREEE (reference sequence). Between the trimmed V and J ends, which lost 4 bases and 9 bases, there was a span of 16 bases. The CDR3 region is CASSIATGRKAFF. CDR3 sequence (DNA): TGTGCCAGCAGCATTGCGACAGGACGGAAAGCTTTCTTT. Full variable domain (missing parts from reference TRBV5-4 and TRBJ1-1): ETGVTQSPTHLIKTRGQQVTLRCSSQSGHNTVSWYQQALGQGPQFIFQYYREEENGRGNFPPRFSGLQFPNYSSELNVNALELDDSALYLCASSIATGRKAFFGQGTRLTVV.

The gene calls are TRBV27 and TRBJ1-2; 10 nucleotides agree with TRBD1. CDR3 length equals 17 residues. V dropped 5 bases and J dropped 4; count of bases not matched to a gene: 13. Germline values: CDR1 MNHEY, CDR2 SMNVEV (reference sequence). The CDR3 region is CASSPWTGGPQSYGYTF. The CDR3 nucleotides read TGTGCCAGCAGTCCCTGGACAGGGGGGCCCCAGAGCTATGGCTACACCTTC.

The genes are TRBV7-9 and TRBJ2-5; 7 positions match TRBD1. CDR3 length: 14 residues. The germline V gene has CDR1 SEHNR and CDR2 FQNEAQ (reference sequence). Unmatched junction bases numbered 7, after V lost 4 bases and J lost 5 bases. This CDR3 is CASSSPGTVETQYF. CDR3 in DNA: TGTGCCAGCAGCTCCCCTGGGACAGTCGAGACCCAGTACTTC.

The V gene is TRBV2, the J gene TRBJ1-4; 9 nucleotides match TRBD1. The V segment lost 4 bases and the J segment 6 bases; nucleotides outside the gene matches: 3. This CDR3 has 14 amino acids. Germline V CDR1 and CDR2: SNHLY, FYNNEI. The CDR3 DNA reads TGTGCCAGCAGTGCACAGGGGGCGGATGAAAAACTGTTTTTT. This translates into CASSAQGADEKLFF.

The V gene is TRBV4-1, the J gene TRBJ1-1; D uncertain. This CDR3 contains 16 residues. V lost 4 bases and J lost 0, with 15 bases in between. Germline CDR1 and CDR2: MGHRA and YSYEKL. CDR3 protein: CASSRGPGIVNTEAFF. Here the CDR3 DNA reads TGCGCCAGCAGCCGAGGGCCCGGGATCGTGAACACTGAAGCTTTCTTT.

The CDR3 protein is CASSSGTSYNEQFF. CDR3 coding DNA: TGTGCCAGCAGTTCCGGGACAAGCTACAATGAGCAGTTCTTC. This chain uses TRBV27 with TRBJ2-1; D is perhaps TRBD1 (6 bases). This CDR3 has 14 amino acids. Trimming took off 4 bases at V and 3 bases at J, with 10 bases between the two ends. Germline assignment: CDR1 MNHEY and CDR2 SMNVEV (reference sequence).

V usage is TRBV28 and J usage is TRBJ2-1, with TRBD2 matching over 11 bases. The length of the CDR3 is 14 residues. V trimming: 5 bases; J trimming: 8 bases; junction bases outside the gene matches: 5. Germline V gene lookup returns CDR1 MDHEN and CDR2 SYDVKM. The CDR3 region has the DNA TGTGCCAGCAGTCTCGGACTAGCGGGCGATGAGCAGTTCTTC. This codes for CASSLGLAGDEQFF. The whole variable domain, remainder taken from reference TRBV28 and TRBJ2-1, is DVKVTQSSRYLVKRTGEKVFLECVQDMDHENMFWYRQDPGLGLRLIYFSYDVKMKEKGDIPEGYSVSREKKERFSLILESASTNQTSMYLCASSLGLAGDEQFFGPGTRLTVL.

This clone was picked up one time. The chain has TRBV11-2 and TRBJ2-7, with TRBD1 matching 10 bases. Germline CDR1 SGHAT, CDR2 FQNNGV. The CDR3 contains 15 residues. V lost 8 bases, J lost 4 bases, and 11 bases stayed unmatched. CDR3 in DNA: TGTGCCAGCTCCCCGGGACAGGGGATTGAGTACGAGCAGTACTTC. Protein: CASSPGQGIEYEQYF.

V and J are TRBV28 and TRBJ2-7, with no clear D. Trimming stripped 2 bases from V and 2 bases from J, with 7 bases between. In germline, CDR1 is MDHEN, CDR2 SYDVKM. CDR3 length equals 13 residues. CDR3 nucleotide sequence: TGTGCCAGCAGTTTAAACAGACCCTACGAGCAGTACTTC. It encodes CASSLNRPYEQYF.

The rearrangement joins TRBV28 to TRBJ1-1; D may be TRBD1 (6 bases). The CDR3 loop spans 15 amino acids. Germline loops: CDR1 MDHEN, CDR2 SYDVKM. V gave up 7 bases and J gave up 5 bases, with 20 bases separating them. CDR3 nucleotide sequence: TGTGCCAGCACCCCCCGGTTGGGGGCAGGTACTGAAGCTTTCTTT. It encodes CASTPRLGAGTEAFF.

The chain recombines TRBV23-1 with TRBJ1-4; D gene unclear. TRBV23-1 counts as an open reading frame of uncertain function. CDR3 length: 17 amino acids. Trimming removed 0 bases at V and 7 bases at J, with 18 bases between. For the CDR3, the DNA is TGCGCCAGCAGTCAATCCAAGATTTCCAAGTGGGGTGAAAAACTGTTTTTT. It yields the protein CASSQSKISKWGEKLFF.

The sample holds one count of this clone. V and J are TRBV13 and TRBJ1-1; D is unclear. Germline CDR1 reads PRHDT; CDR2 reads FYEKMQ (reference sequence). V lost 1 base and J 4 bases, leaving 7 bases between the germline ends. The CDR3 has 13 residues. DNA of the CDR3: TGTGCCAGCAGCTTAGAGGTTTCCACTGAAGCTTTCTTT. This encodes CASSLEVSTEAFF.

J is TRBJ2-2 and V is TRBV19; D perhaps matches TRBD2 (6 bases). The V end lost 4 bases, the J end lost 1 base, and 10 bases lay between the germline ends. Germline V gene sequence: CDR1 LNHDA, CDR2 SQIVND (reference sequence). This CDR3 is 15 amino acids long. The DNA of the CDR3 is TGTGCCAGTAGTAGCCGGGACTGGAACACCGGGGAGCTGTTTTTT. Its protein is CASSSRDWNTGELFF.

The V and J genes are TRBV19 and TRBJ2-4; tentative D call: TRBD1 (6 bases). Germline CDR1 is LNHDA and CDR2 is SQIVND (reference sequence). V was trimmed by 8 bases and J by 5 bases, leaving 13 bases between them. The CDR3 is 13 amino acids. DNA for the CDR3: TGTGCCAGTCACCGGGACACGGAAAACATTCAGTACTTC. Protein product: CASHRDTENIQYF. The full variable domain, in which reference TRBV19 and TRBJ2-4 provide the parts outside the CDR3, is DGGITQSPKYLFRKEGQNVTLSCEQNLNHDAMYWYRQDPGQGLRLIYYSQIVNDFQKGDIAEGYSVSREKKESFPLTVTSAQKNPTAFYLCASHRDTENIQYFGAGTRLSVL.

The genes are TRBV7-9 and TRBJ2-2; D gene ambiguous. Trimming took off 4 bases at V and 3 bases at J, with 9 bases between the two ends. Germline-derived CDR1 and CDR2 are SEHNR and FQNEAQ (reference sequence). CDR3 length: 14 amino acids. The chain's CDR3 is CASSSRRDTGELFF. As DNA, the CDR3 is TGTGCCAGCAGCTCCCGCCGGGACACCGGGGAGCTGTTTTTT.

The chain recombines TRBV2 with TRBJ2-7; 9 bases fit TRBD1. With 2 bases clipped from V and 2 bases from J, the junction kept 7 bases outside the gene matches. Germline CDR1 and CDR2: SNHLY and FYNNEI. CDR3 length: 16 amino acids. DNA of the CDR3: TGTGCCAGCAGTGAAAGTCCGGGACAGGGCACCTACGAGCAGTACTTC. It translates to CASSESPGQGTYEQYF.

V usage is TRBV6-6 and J usage is TRBJ2-1; D is uncertain. The CDR3 covers 16 residues. In germline, CDR1 is MNHNY, CDR2 SVGAGI (reference sequence). Trimming took off 6 bases at V and 0 bases at J, with 15 bases between the two ends. For the CDR3, the DNA is TGTGCCAGCAGCCCCCGTCCTCGGAACTCCTACAATGAGCAGTTCTTC. Translating it yields CASSPRPRNSYNEQFF.

V and J are TRBV27 and TRBJ1-1, with 7 bases lining up with TRBD1. Germline lookup yields CDR1 MNHEY and CDR2 SMNVEV (reference sequence). J lost 8 bases, V lost 5 bases, and 11 bases had no gene match. There are 14 residues in the CDR3. The CDR3 reads CASSLTTGTAEAFF. Written as DNA, the CDR3 is TGTGCCAGCAGTCTAACAACCGGGACAGCAGAAGCTTTCTTT.